This T cell receptor (beta chain) was obtained from a study of blood T cells in healthy people across ages. General study results and limits: Long-lived donors carried more naive CD4+ cells and greater diversity than aged donors.

For the second PCR, which ran for about 6 to 11 cycles, a sample-barcoded 5' primer and a J-beta primer mix were used. MiXCR, run by TCRdb on the 5' RACE reads, gives a single entry per CDR3 protein. This sample carries 550,000 to 800,000 distinct CDR3 sequences, under 25% of them seen once, and the ten largest clones take roughly 3.6%. Regarding this clonotype: The antigen is undetermined.

This CDR3 has 17 amino acids. CDR1 SGHRS and CDR2 YFSETQ come from the germline V gene. This receptor was taken from a man aged 70 or older in good health. The chain links TRBV5-1 to TRBJ2-1; 8 bases are a match to TRBD1. The better agreement between TRBJ2-7 and the DNA end casts doubt on the J call. The sequenced sample was blood. CDR3 protein: CASSLGFTGTGSYEQYF. The CDR3 DNA follows: TGCGCCAGCAGCTTGGGGTTTACCGGGACAGGATCCTACGAGCAGTACTTC.